These 27 T cell receptor beta chains were sequenced from one sample in a study of cytomegalovirus exposure and HLA in healthy donors. The repertoire was sequenced with immunoSEQ multiplex PCR; TCRdb's copy has only in-frame clones and lacks some. The sample has 150,000 to 200,000 clones; about 85% are singletons. The sequencing sample was made of PBMCs. The receptors come from a man aged 30 to 39 in good health and CMV-seropositive.

The V and J genes are TRBV14 and TRBJ2-3; the D gene is possibly TRBD2 (6 bases). Germline assignment: CDR1 SGHDN and CDR2 FVKESK. Trimming removed 5 bases at V and 2 bases at J, with 17 bases between. The length of the CDR3 is 16 residues. The CDR3 loop reads CASSSLRRDYTDTQYF. CDR3 DNA sequence: TGTGCCAGCAGCTCCTTGCGGAGGGATTACACAGATACGCAGTATTTT.

This sequence joins TRBV12-5 and TRBJ2-3; the D gene is possibly TRBD2 (6 bases). The CDR3 spans 16 residues. The V gene lost 6 bases and the J gene lost 0 bases, with 16 bases spanning the gap. Germline loops: CDR1 LGHNT, CDR2 FRNRAP. The CDR3 region is CASGQGAGGSTDTQYF. The CDR3 DNA reads as TGTGCTAGTGGACAAGGGGCCGGGGGAAGCACAGATACGCAGTATTTT. Full variable domain (outside the CDR3, taken from reference TRBV12-5 and TRBJ2-3): DARVTQTPRHKVTEMGQEVTMRCQPILGHNTVFWYRQTMMQGLELLAYFRNRAPLDDSGMPKDRFSAEMPDATLATLKIQPSEPRDSAVYFCASGQGAGGSTDTQYFGPGTRLTVL.

V is TRBV7-2 and J is TRBJ2-4; no clear D. There are 14 residues in the CDR3. Germline V gives CDR1 SGHTA, CDR2 FQGNSA. The V gene lost 2 bases and the J gene lost 0 bases, with 5 bases spanning the gap. The CDR3 bases are TGTGCCAGCAGCTTACCGAGAGCCAAAAACATTCAGTACTTC. Translation gives CASSLPRAKNIQYF.

The V and J genes are TRBV4-3 and TRBJ1-1, with D maybe TRBD1 (5 bases). The V and J ends lost 4 bases and 3 bases respectively, with 21 bases between them. Looked up from germline, CDR1 is LGHNA and CDR2 is YSLEER. This CDR3 comprises 17 residues. The CDR3 DNA reads TGCGCCAGCAGCCCTCTGGGCACAACAGGTCGGGACACTGAAGCTTTCTTT. This gives the protein CASSPLGTTGRDTEAFF.

The DNA for the CDR3 is TGTGCCAGCAGCTTAAGGGGTCAAGAAGAGACCCAGTACTTC. The encoded protein is CASSLRGQEETQYF. The chain employs TRBV7-6 and TRBJ2-5; D might be TRBD1 (5 bases). Per germline, CDR1 SGHVS and CDR2 FNYEAQ. The CDR3 runs 14 residues. The V and J ends lost 2 bases and 3 bases respectively, with 10 bases between them.

This clone has just one count. The chain is built from TRBV7-2 and TRBJ2-2; no reliable D call. Looked up from germline, CDR1 is SGHTA and CDR2 is FQGNSA. Trimming removed 1 base from V and 3 bases from J, with 6 bases in between. The CDR3 spans 14 residues. The CDR3 region has the DNA TGTGCCAGCAGCTTAGACATTTACACCGGGGAGCTGTTTTTT. Translation gives CASSLDIYTGELFF. Full variable domain (missing parts from reference TRBV7-2 and TRBJ2-2): GAGVSQSPSNKVTEKGKDVELRCDPISGHTALYWYRQSLGQGLEFLIYFQGNSAPDKSGLPSDRFSAERTGGSVSTLTIQRTQQEDSAVYLCASSLDIYTGELFFGEGSRLTVL.

The chain joins TRBV6-1 to TRBJ1-2; D remains ambiguous. Germline CDR1 MNHNS, CDR2 SASEGT. CDR3 length: 13 amino acids. Trimming stripped 2 bases from V and 4 bases from J, with 8 bases between. CDR3 loop: CASSEFSFYGYTF. CDR3 nucleotide sequence: TGTGCCAGCAGTGAATTTTCTTTCTATGGCTACACCTTC.

DNA of the CDR3: TGCGCCAGCAGCTTGCAACCGCAGGGAGGAAACACCGGGGAGCTGTTTTTT. This gives the protein CASSLQPQGGNTGELFF. The chain carries TRBV5-1 and TRBJ2-2, with D tentatively TRBD2 (6 bases). CDR3 size: 17 residues. V was cut by 1 base and J by 2 bases, with 15 bases left in between. Per germline, CDR1 SGHRS and CDR2 YFSETQ.

The chain uses TRBV7-2 and TRBJ2-5; a weak D match, TRBD2 (5 bases). Germline assignment: CDR1 SGHTA and CDR2 FQGNSA. V shed 5 bases and J shed 5 bases, with 12 bases lying between them. The CDR3 sequence is 13 residues long. CDR3 sequence: CASSRGGPETQYF. CDR3 nucleotides: TGTGCCAGCAGCCGCGGAGGTCCCGAGACCCAGTACTTC.

This chain's CDR3 is CASSLTGGMNTEAFF. The CDR3 nucleotides read TGCGCCAGCAGCCTAACAGGGGGTATGAACACTGAAGCTTTCTTT. V is TRBV5-1 and J is TRBJ1-1; the match to TRBD1 covers 8 bases. The germline gives CDR1 SGHRS, CDR2 YFSETQ. Trimming at V came to 4 bases and at J to 0 bases, leaving 5 bases not matched to a gene. The CDR3 sequence is 15 residues long. Together with reference TRBV5-1 and TRBJ1-1, the CDR3 gives the full variable domain: KAGVTQTPRYLIKTRGQQVTLSCSPISGHRSVSWYQQTPGQGLQFLFEYFSETQRNKGNFPGRFSGRQFSNSRSEMNVSTLELGDSALYLCASSLTGGMNTEAFFGQGTRLTVV.

The chain joins TRBV27 to TRBJ1-1; D is undetermined. The CDR3 sequence is 12 residues long. Germline V gene data show CDR1 as MNHEY and CDR2 as SMNVEV (reference sequence). V was clipped by 3 bases and J by 3 bases, with 5 bases between them. CDR3 coding DNA: TGTGCCAGCAGTTTTGGAGACACTGAAGCTTTCTTT. The encoded protein is CASSFGDTEAFF.

This clone was observed once. The V call is TRBV6-5, the J call TRBJ2-7, with unresolved D. This CDR3 has 13 amino acids. Trimming took 3 bases from V and 2 from J, leaving 8 bases between them. Germline CDR1 and CDR2: MNHEY and SVGAGI. The CDR3 is CASSYRQAYEQYF. CDR3 sequence (DNA): TGTGCCAGCAGTTATAGGCAGGCCTACGAGCAGTACTTC.

V and J are TRBV2 and TRBJ1-1; 10 bases are shared with TRBD1. The CDR3 covers 15 residues. The germline V gene has CDR1 SNHLY and CDR2 FYNNEI. J lost 4 bases, V lost 6 bases, and 8 bases had no gene match. The CDR3 region is CASRPPGTGATEAFF. In DNA form, the CDR3 reads TGTGCCAGCAGGCCTCCCGGGACAGGGGCCACTGAAGCTTTCTTT.

This chain links TRBV11-2 with TRBJ2-3, with D tentatively TRBD2 (5 bases). The length of the CDR3 is 17 residues. The V gene lost 1 base and the J gene lost 1 base, with 15 bases spanning the gap. Germline CDR1 is SGHAT and CDR2 is FQNNGV. Here the CDR3 DNA reads TGTGCCAGCAGCTTAGTGAGCGGATTCGGCGGCACAGATACGCAGTATTTT. This codes for CASSLVSGFGGTDTQYF.

The chain combines TRBV4-2 with TRBJ2-1, with D perhaps TRBD2 (7 bases). V was shortened by 0 bases and J by 6 bases, with 15 bases between the two germline ends. CDR1 is LGHNA, CDR2 YNFKEQ, per germline. The CDR3 covers 16 residues. The CDR3 loop reads CASSQDVGGGFNEQFF. The CDR3 region has the DNA TGTGCCAGCAGCCAAGATGTGGGGGGGGGCTTCAATGAGCAGTTCTTC.

The chain recombines TRBV4-1 with TRBJ2-7; D is perhaps TRBD2 (6 bases). Germline assignment: CDR1 MGHRA and CDR2 YSYEKL. The CDR3 is made up of 16 amino acids. Deletions cut 4 bases from V and 5 bases from J, with 21 bases between. CDR3 coding DNA: TGCGCCAGCAGCCGACGCGGGACGCCCGGCACCGACGAGCAGTACTTC. Amino acids: CASSRRGTPGTDEQYF.

The chain employs TRBV27 and TRBJ1-1; 11 bases align to TRBD1. The CDR3 spans 18 residues. The ends lost 1 base at V and 0 bases at J; junction bases unmatched: 7. Per the germline V gene, CDR1 is MNHEY and CDR2 is SMNVEV (reference sequence). The CDR3 DNA is TGTGCCAGCAGTTTATTAGGGACAGGGGGAGGGATGAACACTGAAGCTTTCTTT. It encodes CASSLLGTGGGMNTEAFF.

This chain connects TRBV18 to TRBJ2-3; 9 bases agree with TRBD1. The CDR3 loop spans 15 amino acids. With V trimmed by 2 bases and J by 3 bases, 3 bases remained unmatched. Germline lookup yields CDR1 KGHSH and CDR2 LQKENI. The CDR3 DNA follows: TGTGCCAGCTCACCATCGGACAGGGGAACAGATACGCAGTATTTT. As protein: CASSPSDRGTDTQYF.

The chain couples TRBV2 to TRBJ2-1; 8 positions match TRBD1. Germline trimming cut 6 bases from V and 4 bases from J; bases unmatched to any gene: 11. CDR1 is SNHLY and CDR2 is FYNNEI in the germline V gene. CDR3 length: 16 amino acids. The CDR3 DNA follows: TGTGCCAGCAGGTACCAGGGGGCGGGCGAGTACAATGAGCAGTTCTTC. Translated, it gives CASRYQGAGEYNEQFF.

This clone was found once. V gene TRBV19 combines with J gene TRBJ1-1; 10 bases match TRBD1. CDR3 length equals 16 residues. Germline CDR1 reads LNHDA; CDR2 reads SQIVND (reference sequence). Trimming cost V 1 base and J 4 bases; bases outside gene matches: 6. The CDR3 is CASSIGKDRGVTEAFF. The CDR3 bases are TGTGCCAGTAGTATAGGTAAGGACAGGGGGGTCACTGAAGCTTTCTTT.

The rearrangement joins TRBV2 to TRBJ1-6, with 8 bases fitting TRBD1. The V and J ends lost 6 bases and 5 bases, in that order; junction bases with no gene match: 3. Germline V gene lookup returns CDR1 SNHLY and CDR2 FYNNEI. The CDR3 length is 14 residues. The CDR3 loop reads CASSKTGDNSPLHF. The CDR3 nucleotides read TGTGCCAGCAGCAAGACAGGGGATAATTCACCCCTCCACTTT.

This rearrangement joins TRBV5-1 to TRBJ1-5; D ambiguous. V dropped 1 base and J dropped 4 bases, with 12 bases sitting between them. The CDR3 runs 15 residues. Germline values: CDR1 SGHRS, CDR2 YFSETQ. This CDR3 reads CASSLIGSTNQPQHF. DNA of the CDR3: TGCGCCAGCAGCTTGATCGGGTCCACTAATCAGCCCCAGCATTTT. The variable domain in full, completed from reference TRBV5-1 and TRBJ1-5, reads KAGVTQTPRYLIKTRGQQVTLSCSPISGHRSVSWYQQTPGQGLQFLFEYFSETQRNKGNFPGRFSGRQFSNSRSEMNVSTLELGDSALYLCASSLIGSTNQPQHFGDGTRLSIL.

This sequence joins TRBV19 and TRBJ2-3, with D possibly being TRBD1 (6 bases). CDR3 size: 15 residues. The ends were cut back, 5 bases at V and 2 bases at J, with 14 bases in the middle. Germline loops: CDR1 LNHDA, CDR2 SQIVND (reference sequence). CDR3 sequence reads: CASSFRDIPTDTQYF. The CDR3 DNA reads TGTGCCAGTAGTTTCCGGGACATACCCACAGATACGCAGTATTTT.

CDR3 nucleotide sequence: TGCGCCAGCAGCCGACAACCGGAGACTAGCGGGTTACGGTTATCTAATGAGCAGTTCTTC. This gives the protein CASSRQPETSGLRLSNEQFF. V is TRBV4-1 and J is TRBJ2-1; 10 nucleotides align to TRBD2. Per the germline V gene, CDR1 is MGHRA and CDR2 is YSYEKL. The CDR3 runs 20 residues. Trimming cost V 4 bases and J 7 bases; bases outside gene matches: 22.

The V gene is TRBV5-1, the J gene TRBJ2-5, with 7 bases matching TRBD1. V lost 0 bases, J lost 4 bases, and 6 bases stayed unmatched. CDR1 and CDR2 (germline): SGHRS, YFSETQ. This CDR3 spans 15 amino acids. As DNA, the CDR3 is TGCGCCAGCAGCTTGGGTGACAGGGACGGAGAGACCCAGTACTTC. Its protein product is CASSLGDRDGETQYF.

The rearrangement links TRBV27 to TRBJ2-3; D possibly corresponds to TRBD2 (6 bases). This CDR3 has 16 amino acids. V lost 3 bases and J lost 3, with 16 bases in between. Germline assignment: CDR1 MNHEY and CDR2 SMNVEV (reference sequence). CDR3 residues: CASSFSAGSGTDTQYF. The CDR3 bases are TGTGCCAGCAGTTTTTCCGCGGGGTCCGGGACAGATACGCAGTATTTT.

V usage is TRBV6-5 and J usage is TRBJ1-2; D is possibly TRBD1 (5 bases). From germline, CDR1 is MNHEY and CDR2 SVGAGI. The CDR3 has 15 amino acids. Trimming left V 7 bases short and J 2 bases short, with 17 bases between. For the CDR3, the DNA is TGTGCCAGCACCCCTTTCGTAAGGGGCAACTATGGCTACACCTTC. It is translated as CASTPFVRGNYGYTF.